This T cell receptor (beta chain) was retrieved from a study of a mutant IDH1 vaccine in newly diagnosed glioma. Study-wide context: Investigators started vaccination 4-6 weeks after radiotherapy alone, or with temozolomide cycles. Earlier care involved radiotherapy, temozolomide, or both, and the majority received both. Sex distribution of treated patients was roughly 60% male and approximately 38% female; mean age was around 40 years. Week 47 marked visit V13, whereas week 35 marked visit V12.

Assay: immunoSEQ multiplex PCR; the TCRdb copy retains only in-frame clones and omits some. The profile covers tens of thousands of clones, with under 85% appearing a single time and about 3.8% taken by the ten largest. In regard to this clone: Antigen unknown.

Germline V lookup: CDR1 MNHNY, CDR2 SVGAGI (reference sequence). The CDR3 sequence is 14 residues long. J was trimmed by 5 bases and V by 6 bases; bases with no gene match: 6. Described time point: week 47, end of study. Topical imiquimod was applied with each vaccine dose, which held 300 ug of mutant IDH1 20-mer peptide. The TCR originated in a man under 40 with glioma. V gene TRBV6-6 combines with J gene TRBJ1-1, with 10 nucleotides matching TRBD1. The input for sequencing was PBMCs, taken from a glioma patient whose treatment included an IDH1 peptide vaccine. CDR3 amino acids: CASRATGGGTEAFF. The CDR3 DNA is TGTGCCAGCAGAGCGACAGGGGGCGGGACTGAAGCTTTCTTT.